Listed below are T cell receptor beta chains from one sample, sequenced in a study of identical twins. TCRdb analysed the 5' RACE reads with MiXCR anew, one entry per CDR3 protein. The sample has about 530,000 distinct CDR3 sequences; around 15% are singletons. The sample also formed part of further work on yellow fever vaccine responses in identical twins.

What was sequenced was CD4+ T cells sorted from blood. Receptors originate from a woman under 30 in good health. Each CDR3 is given with its conserved first and last residue. The D gene is left open where the match is weak. Clone sizes are given selectively: once, few, many, or a class where the clone is expanded.

TRBJ1-3 | - | - | 15 | TRBV28 | TGTGCCAGCAGTTTAGGTCCCCTCTCTGGAAACACCATATATTTT | CASSLGPLSGNTIYF
TRBJ2-5 | many | TRBD2 | 14 | TRBV12-3/TRBV12-4 | TGTGCCAGCAGCCCTAGCGGGCCTGGAGAGACCCAGTACTTC | CASSPSGPGETQYF
TRBJ2-2 | many | - | 14 | TRBV10-3 | TGTGCCATCAGTGAAAAAGGGGTCACCGGGGAGCTGTTTTTT | CAISEKGVTGELFF
TRBJ2-2 | - | - | 12 | TRBV6-1 | TGTGCCAGCAGTGAGATAACCGGGGAGCTGTTTTTT | CASSEITGELFF
TRBJ2-1 | few | TRBD1 | 14 | TRBV29-1 | TGCAGCGTGGGGGGGGGACAGGGGAAAAATGAGCAGTTCTTC | CSVGGGQGKNEQFF
TRBJ2-2 | - | - | 14 | TRBV9 | TGTGCCAGCAGCGTGTCGTCGGGGGCCGGGGAGCTGTTTTTT | CASSVSSGAGELFF
TRBJ1-1 | few | TRBD1 | 15 | TRBV5-1 | TGCGCCAGCAGCCAGAAGACAGGGTTCAACACTGAAGCTTTCTTT | CASSQKTGFNTEAFF
TRBJ2-5 | - | - | 16 | TRBV3-1 | TGTGCCAGCAGCCAAGCCCCAAACAGCCCCCAAGAGACCCAGTACTTC | CASSQAPNSPQETQYF
TRBJ1-2 | - | TRBD1 | 14 | TRBV12-3/TRBV12-4 | TGTGCCAGCCGCCCGACCCCGACAGGGCAAGGCTACACCTTC | CASRPTPTGQGYTF
TRBJ2-2 | - | TRBD2 | 19 | TRBV2 | TGTGCCAGCAGAGGACTAGCGGGAGGGCCTCGGGTCAACACCGGGGAGCTGTTTTTT | CASRGLAGGPRVNTGELFF
TRBJ2-3 | many | - | 14 | TRBV12-3/TRBV12-4 | TGTGCCAGCAGTTCCAGGGAGCGCACAGATACGCAGTATTTT | CASSSRERTDTQYF
TRBJ2-7 | - | TRBD1 | 14 | TRBV6-1 | TGTGCCAGCAGTCAGGACAGGGGCGCCTACGAGCAGTACTTC | CASSQDRGAYEQYF
TRBJ1-5 | - | - | 17 | TRBV7-2 | TGTGCCAGCAGCGGGACCTGGCCTGGTTGGGACAATCAGCCCCAGCATTTT | CASSGTWPGWDNQPQHF
TRBJ2-3 | few | - | 13 | TRBV6-2/TRBV6-3 | TGTGCCAGCAGTAATCCATCCGCAGATACGCAGTATTTT | CASSNPSADTQYF
TRBJ1-4 | few | TRBD1 | 17 | TRBV7-9 | TGTGCCAGCAGCTTCACGGGACAGGGGGCATCTAATGAAAAACTGTTTTTT | CASSFTGQGASNEKLFF
TRBJ2-7 | few | - | 12 | TRBV14 | TGTGCCAGCAGCCAACCCCCGGGACCCCCGGTCTTC | CASSQPPGPPVF
TRBJ2-1 | - | - | 15 | TRBV4-1 | TGCGCCAGCAGCCAAGATCAAATAGCCTACAATGAGCAGTTCTTC | CASSQDQIAYNEQFF
TRBJ1-4 | - | - | 14 | TRBV14 | TGTGCCAGCAGCCACCTGAGCTCTGATGAAAAACTGTTTTTT | CASSHLSSDEKLFF
TRBJ2-1 | - | - | 14 | TRBV29-1 | TGCAGCGTTGATAGGCAGGGGAGATTCGATGAGCAGTTCTTC | CSVDRQGRFDEQFF
TRBJ2-5 | few | - | 13 | TRBV2 | TGTGCCAGCAATGCCGAGTACCAAGAGACCCAGTACTTC | CASNAEYQETQYF
TRBJ1-6 | few | TRBD1 | 14 | TRBV25-1 | TGTGCCAGCACCTTCGGGACAGGGGATTCACCCCTCCACTTT | CASTFGTGDSPLHF
TRBJ2-1 | - | - | 16 | TRBV3-1 | TGTGCCAGCAGCCCCATGGCCTTAGCGCCGAACAATGAGCAGTTCTTC | CASSPMALAPNNEQFF